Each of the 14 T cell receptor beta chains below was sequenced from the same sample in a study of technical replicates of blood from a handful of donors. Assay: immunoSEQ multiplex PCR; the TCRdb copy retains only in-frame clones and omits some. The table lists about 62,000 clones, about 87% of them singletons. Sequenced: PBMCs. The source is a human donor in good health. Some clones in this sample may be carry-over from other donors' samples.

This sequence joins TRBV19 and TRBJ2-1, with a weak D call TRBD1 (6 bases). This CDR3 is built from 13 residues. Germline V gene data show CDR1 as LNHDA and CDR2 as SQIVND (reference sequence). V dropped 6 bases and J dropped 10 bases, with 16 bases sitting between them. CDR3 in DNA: TGTGCCAGTAGCACCGTGTCTAGGGGGGAGCAGTTCTTC. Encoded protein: CASSTVSRGEQFF. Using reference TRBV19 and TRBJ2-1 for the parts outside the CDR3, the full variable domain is DGGITQSPKYLFRKEGQNVTLSCEQNLNHDAMYWYRQDPGQGLRLIYYSQIVNDFQKGDIAEGYSVSREKKESFPLTVTSAQKNPTAFYLCASSTVSRGEQFFGPGTRLTVL.

The CDR3 DNA reads TGTGCCAGCAGCCCGACCGGTGGAAGAGGGTACTTC. Translating gives CASSPTGGRGYF. The chain joins TRBV7-2 to TRBJ2-5; D gene ambiguous. Trimming pared 5 bases from V and 13 bases from J, leaving 17 bases between. The CDR3 runs to 12 residues. CDR1 and CDR2 (germline): SGHTA, FQGNSA.

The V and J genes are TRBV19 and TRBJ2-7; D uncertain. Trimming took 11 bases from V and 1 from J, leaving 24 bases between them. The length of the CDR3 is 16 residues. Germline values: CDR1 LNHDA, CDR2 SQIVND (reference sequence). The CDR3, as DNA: TGTGCCTCCTCGGTACAGCCAACATATCGTTCCTACGAGCAGTACTTC. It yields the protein CASSVQPTYRSYEQYF.

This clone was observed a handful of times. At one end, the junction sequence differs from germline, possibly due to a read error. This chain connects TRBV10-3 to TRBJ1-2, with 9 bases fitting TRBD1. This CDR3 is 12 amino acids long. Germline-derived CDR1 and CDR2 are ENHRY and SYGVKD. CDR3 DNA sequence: TGTGCCATCAGTGAGTCGTCTGAGGACAGGGGCTTC. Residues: CAISESSEDRGF.

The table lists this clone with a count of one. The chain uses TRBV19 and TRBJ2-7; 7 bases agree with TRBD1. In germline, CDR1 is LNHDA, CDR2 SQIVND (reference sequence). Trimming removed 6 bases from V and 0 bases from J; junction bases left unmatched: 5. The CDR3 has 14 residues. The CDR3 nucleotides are TGTGCCAGTAGCGATGGGACAGCCTCCTACGAGCAGTACTTC. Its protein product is CASSDGTASYEQYF.

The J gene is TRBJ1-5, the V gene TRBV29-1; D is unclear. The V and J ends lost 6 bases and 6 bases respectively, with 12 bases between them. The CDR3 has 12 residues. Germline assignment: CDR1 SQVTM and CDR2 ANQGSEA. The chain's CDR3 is CSVQRPPQPQHF. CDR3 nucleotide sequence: TGCAGCGTCCAGAGGCCGCCTCAGCCCCAGCATTTT.

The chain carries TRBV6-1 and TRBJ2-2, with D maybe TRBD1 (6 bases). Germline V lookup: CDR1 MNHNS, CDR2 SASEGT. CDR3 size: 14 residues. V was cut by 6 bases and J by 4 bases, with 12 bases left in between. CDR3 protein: CASRQTGTTGELFF. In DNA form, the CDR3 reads TGTGCCAGCAGGCAGACAGGAACCACCGGGGAGCTGTTTTTT.

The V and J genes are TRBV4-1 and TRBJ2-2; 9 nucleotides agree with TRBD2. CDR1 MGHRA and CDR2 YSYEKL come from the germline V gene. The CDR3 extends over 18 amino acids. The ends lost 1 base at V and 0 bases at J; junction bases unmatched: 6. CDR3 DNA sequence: TGCGCCAGCAGCCAAGTTCCTAGCGGGGAATCGAACACCGGGGAGCTGTTTTTT. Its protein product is CASSQVPSGESNTGELFF.

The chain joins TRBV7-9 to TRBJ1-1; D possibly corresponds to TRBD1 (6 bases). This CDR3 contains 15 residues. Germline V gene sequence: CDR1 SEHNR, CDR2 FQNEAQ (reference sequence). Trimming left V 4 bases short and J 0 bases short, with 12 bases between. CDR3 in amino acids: CASSSNRAMNTEAFF. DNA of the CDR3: TGTGCCAGCAGCTCCAACAGGGCGATGAACACTGAAGCTTTCTTT.

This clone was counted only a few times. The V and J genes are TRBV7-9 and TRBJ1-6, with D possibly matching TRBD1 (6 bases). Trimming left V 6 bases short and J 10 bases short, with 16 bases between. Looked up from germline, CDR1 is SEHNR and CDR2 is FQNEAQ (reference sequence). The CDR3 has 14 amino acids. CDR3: CASRAGAAGSPLHF. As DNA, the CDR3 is TGTGCCAGCAGAGCGGGGGCGGCGGGCTCACCCCTCCACTTT.

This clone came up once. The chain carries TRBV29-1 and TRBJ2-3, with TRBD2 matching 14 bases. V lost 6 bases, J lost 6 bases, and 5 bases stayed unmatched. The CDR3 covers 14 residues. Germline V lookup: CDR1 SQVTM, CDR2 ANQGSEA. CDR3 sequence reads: CSVGLAGGWDTQYF. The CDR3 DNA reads TGCAGCGTAGGACTAGCGGGAGGATGGGATACGCAGTATTTT.

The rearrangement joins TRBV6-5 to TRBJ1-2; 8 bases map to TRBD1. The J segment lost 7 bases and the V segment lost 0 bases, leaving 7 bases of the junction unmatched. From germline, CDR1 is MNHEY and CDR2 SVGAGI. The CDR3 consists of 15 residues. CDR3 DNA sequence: TGTGCCAGCAGTTACTCCCGACAGGGGACGTTTGGCTACACCTTC. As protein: CASSYSRQGTFGYTF.

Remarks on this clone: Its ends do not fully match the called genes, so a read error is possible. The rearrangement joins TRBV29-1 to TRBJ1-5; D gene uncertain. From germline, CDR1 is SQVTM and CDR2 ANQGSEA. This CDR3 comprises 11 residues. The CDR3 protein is CSVETGRGVRF. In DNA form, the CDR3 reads TGCAGCGTTGAAACTGGACGGGGAGTTAGGTTT. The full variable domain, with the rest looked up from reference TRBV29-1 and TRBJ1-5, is SAVISQKPSRDICQRGTSLTIQCQVDSQVTMMFWYRQQPGQSLTLIATANQGSEATYESGFVIDKFPISRPNLTFSTLTVSNMSPEDSSIYLCSVETGRGVRFGDGTRLSIL.

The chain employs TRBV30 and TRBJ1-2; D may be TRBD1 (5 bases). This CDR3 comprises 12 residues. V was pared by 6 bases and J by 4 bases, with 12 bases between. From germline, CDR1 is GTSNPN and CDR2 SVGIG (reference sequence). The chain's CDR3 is CACQQDIYGYTF. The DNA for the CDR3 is TGTGCCTGCCAACAGGATATCTATGGCTACACCTTC.